This T cell receptor beta chain was sequenced during a study of blood T cell repertoires in COVID-19 (dated by TCRdb to 2018 to 2020). About the study as a whole: Samples from collaborators originated in the United States, Italy and Spain and spanned both the acute and convalescent phases of COVID-19. The dataset comprised deeply sampled blood TCRbeta repertoires from subjects exposed to, actively infected with, or recovered from COVID-19. The material from the prospective study consisted of cDNA or gDNA derived from T cells, B-cell-depleted T cells, or PBMCs. The samples were drawn from the first 160 participants of the ongoing ImmuneRACE study and from 1,254 subjects provided by 6 global collaborators. A de-identified subject ID, COVID-19 status, age in years and sex were almost always included in the sample metadata. Where available, HLA class I and class II types were obtained from metadata supplied by the sample provider rather than from assay-based typing. A freely available public database, intended as a resource for researchers studying the immune response to SARS-CoV-2, is where the repertoires were released. Overall study results and their limits: The quantity of clinical and demographic metadata differed by source and by participant and was supplied without curation.

TCRbeta CDR3 regions were amplified from genomic DNA by means of the immunoSEQ Assay, a bias-controlled multiplex PCR. Processing in the source paper ran as follows. The number of nucleated cells in each sample was estimated from the amplification of reference gene primers within the assay. Sequence reads were collapsed and filtered to measure the absolute abundance of every unique TCRbeta CDR3 rearrangement. For each sample, productive Simpson clonality was calculated as the square root of Simpson's diversity index across productive rearrangements. As stored in TCRdb, this immuneACCESS dataset retains in-frame rearrangements with V and J assigned. A fraction of the clones does not appear; measured against another copy, unresolved V genes explain less than half of the discrepancy, and the remainder lacks a known reason. V, J and clone size reflect that table, while D and trimming were determined from the DNA. Present in this sample are about 140,000 clones, roughly 80% of which were seen just once. Around 4.8% of the sample is in the top ten clones.

About this clone itself: What antigen it recognizes has not been identified. Base-call qualities are not available, and no considerably larger clone is one nucleotide away.

The collaborating institutions used their own protocols to collect whole blood in K2EDTA tubes. For TCRbeta analysis, collaborator samples were shipped as frozen whole blood, as isolated PBMCs, or as DNA extracted from either sample type. The sequenced sample consisted of peripheral blood. This TCR derives from a human donor in a cohort sampled during active COVID-19.

CDR3 region: CASSPGLGEETQYF. The nucleotide sequence is TGTGCCAGCAGCCCGGGACTAGGGGAAGAGACCCAGTACTTC. The receptor chain draws on TRBV5-4 and TRBJ2-5; TRBD2 lines up with 8 middle nucleotides. Based on the germline V gene (reference sequence), the CDR1 and CDR2 sequences are SGHNT and YYREEE. The germline V end is reduced by 4 bases and the J end by 3 bases; junction bases left unmatched: 5. The CDR3 holds 14 amino acids from the cysteine to the phenylalanine. Left in the record is the CDR3 DNA by itself, 42 bases read in frame from the first base.